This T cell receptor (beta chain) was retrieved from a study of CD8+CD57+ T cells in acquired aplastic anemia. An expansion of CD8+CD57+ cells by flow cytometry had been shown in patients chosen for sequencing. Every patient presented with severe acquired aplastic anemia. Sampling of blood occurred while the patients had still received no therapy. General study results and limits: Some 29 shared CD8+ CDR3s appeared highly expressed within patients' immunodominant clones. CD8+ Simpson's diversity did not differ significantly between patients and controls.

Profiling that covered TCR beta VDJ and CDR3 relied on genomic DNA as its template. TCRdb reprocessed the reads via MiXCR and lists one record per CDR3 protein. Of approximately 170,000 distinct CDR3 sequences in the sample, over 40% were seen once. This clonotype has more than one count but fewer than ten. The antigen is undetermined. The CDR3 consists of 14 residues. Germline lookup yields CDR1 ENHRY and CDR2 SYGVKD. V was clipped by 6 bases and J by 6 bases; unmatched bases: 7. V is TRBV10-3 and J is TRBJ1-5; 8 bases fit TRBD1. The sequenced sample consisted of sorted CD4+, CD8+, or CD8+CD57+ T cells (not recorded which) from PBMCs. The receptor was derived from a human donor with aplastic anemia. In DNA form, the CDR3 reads TGTGCCATCAGCGACCCAGGGGGCAGTCAGCCCCAGCATTTT. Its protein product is CAISDPGGSQPQHF.